This is a list of T cell receptor beta chains from one sample in a study of shared clonotypes between healthy human individuals. Some clones are missing from TCRdb's copy, which holds only in-frame ones; the method was immunoSEQ multiplex PCR. The sample includes 2 million to 2.5 million clones, over 85% seen only once; the top ten take roughly 1%. The sequencing input was naive CD8+ T cells sorted from blood. These receptors all come from a man between 18 and 29 years old in good health. The CDR3 runs from the conserved cysteine through the conserved F or W. A D gene is named only where the DNA matches it firmly. The size entry is marked missing in some rows and otherwise reads once, few, many or a size class.

clone_size: -; j_call: TRBJ2-2; cdr3_length: 18; v_call: TRBV5-6; d_call: TRBD1; cdr3_aa: CASSQWTGLYENTGELFF; cdr3_nt: TGTGCCAGCAGCCAATGGACAGGTTTATACGAGAACACCGGGGAGCTGTTTTTT
clone_size: -; j_call: TRBJ2-3; cdr3_length: 15; v_call: TRBV5-4; d_call: -; cdr3_aa: CASSLHNKKLDTQYF; cdr3_nt: TGTGCCAGCAGCTTACATAACAAGAAATTGGATACGCAGTATTTT
clone_size: -; j_call: TRBJ1-5; cdr3_length: 15; v_call: TRBV4-1; d_call: -; cdr3_aa: CASSQAGVGNQPQHF; cdr3_nt: TGCGCCAGCAGCCAAGCAGGGGTTGGCAATCAGCCCCAGCATTTT
clone_size: -; j_call: TRBJ2-3; cdr3_length: 15; v_call: TRBV19; d_call: -; cdr3_aa: CASSIMLGSTDTQYF; cdr3_nt: TGTGCCAGTAGTATAATGTTAGGGAGCACAGATACGCAGTATTTT
clone_size: once; j_call: TRBJ2-7; cdr3_length: 14; v_call: TRBV6-6; d_call: -; cdr3_aa: CARTGTICNYEQYF; cdr3_nt: TGTGCCAGAACCGGGACGATATGTAACTACGAGCAGTACTTC
clone_size: -; j_call: TRBJ2-3; cdr3_length: 17; v_call: TRBV4-3; d_call: -; cdr3_aa: CASSQDGSFGLTDTQYF; cdr3_nt: TGCGCCAGCAGCCAAGACGGTTCTTTTGGGTTAACGGATACGCAGTATTTT
clone_size: -; j_call: TRBJ2-3; cdr3_length: 17; v_call: TRBV25-1; d_call: -; cdr3_aa: CASSELISGPSADTQYF; cdr3_nt: TGTGCCAGCAGTGAATTAATCTCAGGGCCGTCGGCAGATACGCAGTATTTT
clone_size: -; j_call: TRBJ2-1; cdr3_length: 15; v_call: TRBV19; d_call: -; cdr3_aa: CATAGKVGGSYEQFF; cdr3_nt: TGTGCTACTGCAGGGAAGGTAGGGGGGTCCTATGAGCAGTTCTTC
clone_size: -; j_call: TRBJ2-3; cdr3_length: 16; v_call: TRBV27; d_call: TRBD2; cdr3_aa: CASSPPPGLAWDTQYF; cdr3_nt: TGTGCCAGCAGTCCCCCTCCGGGACTAGCATGGGATACGCAGTATTTT
clone_size: -; j_call: TRBJ2-5; cdr3_length: 16; v_call: TRBV7-9; d_call: TRBD2; cdr3_aa: CASSSGLAGVGETQYF; cdr3_nt: TGTGCCAGCAGCTCGGGACTAGCGGGAGTAGGAGAGACCCAGTACTTC
clone_size: -; j_call: TRBJ2-1; cdr3_length: 17; v_call: TRBV27; d_call: -; cdr3_aa: CASSLVLVGGPSHEQFF; cdr3_nt: TGTGCCAGCAGCCTAGTCCTCGTCGGGGGGCCTTCTCATGAGCAGTTCTTC
clone_size: -; j_call: TRBJ2-7; cdr3_length: 13; v_call: TRBV4-1; d_call: -; cdr3_aa: CASSPKSSYEQYF; cdr3_nt: TGCGCCAGCAGCCCAAAGAGCTCCTACGAGCAGTACTTC
clone_size: -; j_call: TRBJ2-1; cdr3_length: 13; v_call: TRBV13; d_call: TRBD2; cdr3_aa: CASSPLAGDEQFF; cdr3_nt: TGTGCCAGCAGCCCCCTAGCGGGGGATGAGCAGTTCTTC
clone_size: few; j_call: TRBJ1-2; cdr3_length: 12; v_call: TRBV29-1; d_call: -; cdr3_aa: CSVTGHDYGYTF; cdr3_nt: TGCAGCGTGACCGGACATGACTATGGCTACACCTTC
clone_size: -; j_call: TRBJ2-1; cdr3_length: 15; v_call: TRBV28; d_call: TRBD1; cdr3_aa: CASSEPGQGTSEQFF; cdr3_nt: TGTGCCAGCAGTGAACCTGGACAGGGCACCAGTGAGCAGTTCTTC
clone_size: -; j_call: TRBJ1-5; cdr3_length: 16; v_call: TRBV27; d_call: TRBD1; cdr3_aa: CASSSGTGGAHQPQHF; cdr3_nt: TGTGCCAGCAGTTCCGGGACAGGGGGCGCCCATCAGCCCCAGCATTTT
clone_size: -; j_call: TRBJ2-7; cdr3_length: 14; v_call: TRBV29-1; d_call: -; cdr3_aa: CSVVPFTDSYEQYF; cdr3_nt: TGCAGCGTTGTCCCCTTTACGGACTCCTACGAGCAGTACTTC
clone_size: -; j_call: TRBJ1-2; cdr3_length: 13; v_call: TRBV29-1; d_call: TRBD1; cdr3_aa: CSVPDRTNYGYTF; cdr3_nt: TGCAGCGTACCGGACAGGACTAACTATGGCTACACCTTC
clone_size: -; j_call: TRBJ2-7; cdr3_length: 16; v_call: TRBV6-1; d_call: TRBD2; cdr3_aa: CASSELAGEAYYEQYF; cdr3_nt: TGTGCCAGCAGTGAGCTAGCGGGGGAGGCTTACTACGAGCAGTACTTC
clone_size: -; j_call: TRBJ1-2; cdr3_length: 18; v_call: TRBV7-9; d_call: -; cdr3_aa: CASSQGGAGDSSNYGYTF; cdr3_nt: TGTGCCAGCAGCCAAGGAGGGGCAGGGGATTCGTCTAACTATGGCTACACCTTC
clone_size: -; j_call: TRBJ2-5; cdr3_length: 14; v_call: TRBV11-2; d_call: -; cdr3_aa: CASIQGLWGETQYF; cdr3_nt: TGTGCCAGCATCCAAGGTCTGTGGGGAGAGACCCAGTACTTC
clone_size: -; j_call: TRBJ1-5; cdr3_length: 15; v_call: TRBV4-1; d_call: -; cdr3_aa: CASSQDGRGMEPQHF; cdr3_nt: TGCGCCAGCAGCCAAGATGGGCGGGGAATGGAGCCCCAGCATTTT
clone_size: -; j_call: TRBJ2-7; cdr3_length: 11; v_call: TRBV19; d_call: TRBD2; cdr3_aa: CASQAGGEQYF; cdr3_nt: TGTGCCAGTCAGGCGGGAGGCGAGCAGTACTTC
clone_size: -; j_call: TRBJ2-2; cdr3_length: 15; v_call: TRBV27; d_call: TRBD2; cdr3_aa: CASSLAGSNTGELFF; cdr3_nt: TGTGCCAGCAGTCTAGCGGGGTCGAACACCGGGGAGCTGTTTTTT
clone_size: -; j_call: TRBJ2-7; cdr3_length: 15; v_call: TRBV4-2; d_call: TRBD2; cdr3_aa: CASSQEAGGPDEQYF; cdr3_nt: TGTGCCAGCAGCCAAGAAGCGGGGGGGCCAGACGAGCAGTACTTC
clone_size: -; j_call: TRBJ1-2; cdr3_length: 13; v_call: TRBV15; d_call: -; cdr3_aa: CATSGGPVSGYTF; cdr3_nt: TGTGCCACCAGCGGAGGACCCGTCTCTGGCTACACCTTC
clone_size: -; j_call: TRBJ2-1; cdr3_length: 16; v_call: TRBV27; d_call: TRBD2; cdr3_aa: CASSSIPSGGYNEQFF; cdr3_nt: TGTGCCAGCAGTTCTATACCTAGCGGGGGATACAATGAGCAGTTCTTC
clone_size: -; j_call: TRBJ2-3; cdr3_length: 14; v_call: TRBV5-1; d_call: -; cdr3_aa: CASGFEGGTDTQYF; cdr3_nt: TGCGCCAGCGGGTTTGAGGGCGGCACAGATACGCAGTATTTT
clone_size: -; j_call: TRBJ1-2; cdr3_length: 12; v_call: TRBV10-3; d_call: TRBD1; cdr3_aa: CANSGGDYGYTF; cdr3_nt: TGTGCCAACTCAGGGGGCGACTATGGCTACACCTTC
clone_size: -; j_call: TRBJ1-1; cdr3_length: 14; v_call: TRBV5-1; d_call: -; cdr3_aa: CASSPGLMNTEAFF; cdr3_nt: TGCGCCAGCAGCCCGGGACTTATGAACACTGAAGCTTTCTTT
clone_size: -; j_call: TRBJ1-1; cdr3_length: 13; v_call: TRBV10-1; d_call: TRBD1; cdr3_aa: CASSDGDRPEAFF; cdr3_nt: TGCGCCAGCAGCGACGGGGACAGGCCAGAAGCTTTCTTT
clone_size: -; j_call: TRBJ1-2; cdr3_length: 11; v_call: TRBV2; d_call: -; cdr3_aa: CGSWTAPGYTF; cdr3_nt: TGTGGATCGTGGACAGCTCCTGGCTACACCTTC
clone_size: -; j_call: TRBJ2-3; cdr3_length: 16; v_call: TRBV5-8; d_call: TRBD2; cdr3_aa: CASSFPGTSHLDTQYF; cdr3_nt: TGTGCCAGCAGCTTTCCCGGGACTAGTCATTTGGATACGCAGTATTTT
clone_size: -; j_call: TRBJ2-7; cdr3_length: 13; v_call: TRBV2; d_call: -; cdr3_aa: CASSEKGPYEQYF; cdr3_nt: TGTGCCAGCAGTGAAAAGGGGCCCTACGAGCAGTACTTC
clone_size: -; j_call: TRBJ2-7; cdr3_length: 13; v_call: TRBV5-4; d_call: -; cdr3_aa: CASSFGGDYEQYF; cdr3_nt: TGTGCCAGCAGCTTTGGGGGAGACTACGAGCAGTACTTC
clone_size: -; j_call: TRBJ2-1; cdr3_length: 15; v_call: TRBV6-1; d_call: -; cdr3_aa: CASSLQTYGYNEQFF; cdr3_nt: TGTGCCAGCAGTCTCCAGACCTATGGCTACAATGAGCAGTTCTTC
clone_size: -; j_call: TRBJ2-2; cdr3_length: 15; v_call: TRBV9; d_call: -; cdr3_aa: CASSNDRRNTGELFF; cdr3_nt: TGTGCCAGCAGCAACGACAGGAGGAACACCGGGGAGCTGTTTTTT
clone_size: once; j_call: TRBJ1-6; cdr3_length: 14; v_call: TRBV28; d_call: -; cdr3_aa: CASSRMVGDSPLHF; cdr3_nt: TGTGCCAGCAGTCGTATGGTAGGAGATTCACCCCTCCACTTT
clone_size: -; j_call: TRBJ2-1; cdr3_length: 16; v_call: TRBV19; d_call: -; cdr3_aa: CASSARDSSSYNEQFF; cdr3_nt: TGTGCCAGTAGTGCTCGGGACTCGAGCTCCTACAATGAGCAGTTCTTC
clone_size: once; j_call: TRBJ1-2; cdr3_length: 15; v_call: TRBV27; d_call: -; cdr3_aa: CASSYGTQANYGYTF; cdr3_nt: TGTGCCAGCAGTTACGGGACACAAGCTAACTATGGCTACACCTTC
clone_size: -; j_call: TRBJ1-3; cdr3_length: 14; v_call: TRBV6-1; d_call: -; cdr3_aa: CATKEGFSGNTIYF; cdr3_nt: TGTGCCACGAAAGAGGGGTTCTCTGGAAACACCATATATTTT
clone_size: -; j_call: TRBJ2-3; cdr3_length: 14; v_call: TRBV9; d_call: -; cdr3_aa: CASSEGHNTDTQYF; cdr3_nt: TGTGCCAGCAGTGAAGGACACAACACAGATACGCAGTATTTT
clone_size: -; j_call: TRBJ2-5; cdr3_length: 15; v_call: TRBV30; d_call: TRBD1; cdr3_aa: CAWSPPQGSWETQYF; cdr3_nt: TGTGCCTGGAGTCCCCCACAGGGGAGTTGGGAGACCCAGTACTTC
clone_size: -; j_call: TRBJ1-1; cdr3_length: 13; v_call: TRBV5-6; d_call: -; cdr3_aa: CASTRSSELEAFF; cdr3_nt: TGTGCCAGCACCCGGTCTTCAGAACTTGAGGCTTTCTTT
clone_size: -; j_call: TRBJ1-5; cdr3_length: 15; v_call: TRBV9; d_call: -; cdr3_aa: CASSVAGGADQPQHF; cdr3_nt: TGTGCCAGCAGCGTAGCCGGGGGAGCCGATCAGCCCCAGCATTTT
clone_size: -; j_call: TRBJ1-5; cdr3_length: 16; v_call: TRBV7-9; d_call: -; cdr3_aa: CASSKKSGLETQPQHF; cdr3_nt: TGTGCCAGCAGCAAAAAATCCGGCCTCGAGACTCAGCCCCAGCATTTT